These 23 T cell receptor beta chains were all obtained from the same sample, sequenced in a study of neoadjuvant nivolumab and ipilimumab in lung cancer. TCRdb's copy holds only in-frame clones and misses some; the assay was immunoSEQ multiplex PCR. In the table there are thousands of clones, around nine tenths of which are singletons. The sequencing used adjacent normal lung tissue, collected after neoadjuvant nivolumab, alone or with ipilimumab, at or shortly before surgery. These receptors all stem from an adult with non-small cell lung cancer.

The CDR3 nucleotides read TGTGCCAGTAGTTCTGGGTTTGTTAGCGGGAGTTGGACCGGGGAGCTGTTTTTT. Its translation is CASSSGFVSGSWTGELFF. The chain uses TRBV19 and TRBJ2-2, with TRBD2 matching 9 bases. Germline loops: CDR1 LNHDA, CDR2 SQIVND (reference sequence). J lost 5 bases, V lost 5 bases, and 15 bases had no gene match. This CDR3 is 18 amino acids long.

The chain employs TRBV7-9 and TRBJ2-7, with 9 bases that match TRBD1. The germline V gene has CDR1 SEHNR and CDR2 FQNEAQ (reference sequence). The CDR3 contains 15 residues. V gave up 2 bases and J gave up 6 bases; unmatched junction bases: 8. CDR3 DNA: TGTGCCAGCAGCTTACCCTGGACAGGGGTAGCCGAGCAGTACTTC. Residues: CASSLPWTGVAEQYF. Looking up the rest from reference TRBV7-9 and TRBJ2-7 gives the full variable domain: DTGVSQNPRHKITKRGQNVTFRCDPISEHNRLYWYRQTLGQGPEFLTYFQNEAQLEKSRLLSDRFSAERPKGSFSTLEIQRTEQGDSAMYLCASSLPWTGVAEQYFGPGTRLTVT.

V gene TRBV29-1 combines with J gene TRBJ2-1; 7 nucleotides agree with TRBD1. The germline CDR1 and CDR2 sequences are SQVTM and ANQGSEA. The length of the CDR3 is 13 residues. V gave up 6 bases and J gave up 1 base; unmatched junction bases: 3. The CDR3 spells CSVCRGSYNEQFF. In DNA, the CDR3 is TGCAGCGTCTGCAGGGGGTCCTACAATGAGCAGTTCTTC.

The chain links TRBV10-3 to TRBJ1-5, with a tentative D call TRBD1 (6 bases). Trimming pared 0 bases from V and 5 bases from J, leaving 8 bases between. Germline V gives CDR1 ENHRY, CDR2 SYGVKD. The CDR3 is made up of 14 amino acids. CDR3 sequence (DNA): TGTGCCATCAGTGAGTCACAGGGTGATCAGCCCCAGCATTTT. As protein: CAISESQGDQPQHF.

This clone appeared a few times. This CDR3 reads CASSPGQDHEQYF. Written as DNA, the CDR3 is TGTGCCAGCAGCCCGGGGCAGGACCACGAGCAGTACTTC. The V call is TRBV5-4, the J call TRBJ2-7; D is possibly TRBD1 or TRBD2 (5 bases each). Per the germline V gene, CDR1 is SGHNT and CDR2 is YYREEE (reference sequence). Trimming took off 4 bases at V and 5 bases at J, with 13 bases between the two ends. CDR3 size: 13 residues.

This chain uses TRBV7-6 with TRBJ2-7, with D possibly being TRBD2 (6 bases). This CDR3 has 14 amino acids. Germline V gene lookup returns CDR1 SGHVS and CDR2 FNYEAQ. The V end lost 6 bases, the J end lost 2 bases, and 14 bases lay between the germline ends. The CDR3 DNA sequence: TGTGCCAGCAGTTTGCGGGGAGGTACCTACGAGCAGTACTTC. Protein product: CASSLRGGTYEQYF.

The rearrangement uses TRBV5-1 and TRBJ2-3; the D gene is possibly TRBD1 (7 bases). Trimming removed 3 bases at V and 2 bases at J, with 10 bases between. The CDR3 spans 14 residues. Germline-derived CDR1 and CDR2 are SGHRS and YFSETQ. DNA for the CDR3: TGCGCCAGCAGCTCAGGGGGGATCACAGATACGCAGTATTTT. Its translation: CASSSGGITDTQYF. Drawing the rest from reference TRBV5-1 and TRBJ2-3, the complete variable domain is KAGVTQTPRYLIKTRGQQVTLSCSPISGHRSVSWYQQTPGQGLQFLFEYFSETQRNKGNFPGRFSGRQFSNSRSEMNVSTLELGDSALYLCASSSGGITDTQYFGPGTRLTVL.

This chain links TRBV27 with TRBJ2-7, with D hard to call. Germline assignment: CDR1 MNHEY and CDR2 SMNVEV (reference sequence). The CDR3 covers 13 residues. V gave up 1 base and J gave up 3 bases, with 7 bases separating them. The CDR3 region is CASSLLPGYEQYF. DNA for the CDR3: TGTGCCAGCAGTTTATTGCCGGGCTACGAGCAGTACTTC.

CDR3 loop: CASSPQGGTNQPQHF. As DNA, the CDR3 is TGTGCCAGTAGTCCCCAAGGGGGGACGAATCAGCCCCAGCATTTT. V is TRBV19 and J is TRBJ1-5; TRBD1 might be the D (6 bases). Germline V CDR1 and CDR2: LNHDA, SQIVND (reference sequence). This CDR3 comprises 15 residues. The V and J ends lost 5 bases and 4 bases respectively, with 15 bases between them.

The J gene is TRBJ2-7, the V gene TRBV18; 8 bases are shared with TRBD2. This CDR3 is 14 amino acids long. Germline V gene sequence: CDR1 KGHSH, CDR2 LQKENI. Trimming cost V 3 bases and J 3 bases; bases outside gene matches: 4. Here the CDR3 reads CASSPSGKGYEQYF. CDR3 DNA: TGTGCCAGCTCACCTAGCGGGAAGGGCTACGAGCAGTACTTC.

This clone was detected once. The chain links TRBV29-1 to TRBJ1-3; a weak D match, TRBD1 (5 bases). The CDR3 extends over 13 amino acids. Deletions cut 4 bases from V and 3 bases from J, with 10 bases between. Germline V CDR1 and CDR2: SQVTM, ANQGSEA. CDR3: CSVGGVVGNTIYF. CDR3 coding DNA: TGCAGCGTTGGGGGGGTGGTTGGAAACACCATATATTTT. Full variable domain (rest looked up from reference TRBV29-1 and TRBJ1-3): SAVISQKPSRDICQRGTSLTIQCQVDSQVTMMFWYRQQPGQSLTLIATANQGSEATYESGFVIDKFPISRPNLTFSTLTVSNMSPEDSSIYLCSVGGVVGNTIYFGEGSWLTVV.

DNA of the CDR3: TGTGCCAGCAGCTTAACCCGACTAGCGGTAACCCGCACAGATACGCAGTATTTT. Protein sequence: CASSLTRLAVTRTDTQYF. The rearrangement uses TRBV7-8 and TRBJ2-3; 9 bases agree with TRBD2. Germline CDR1 SGHVS, CDR2 FQNEAQ. The CDR3 runs 18 residues. V was clipped by 2 bases and J by 1 base; unmatched bases: 10.

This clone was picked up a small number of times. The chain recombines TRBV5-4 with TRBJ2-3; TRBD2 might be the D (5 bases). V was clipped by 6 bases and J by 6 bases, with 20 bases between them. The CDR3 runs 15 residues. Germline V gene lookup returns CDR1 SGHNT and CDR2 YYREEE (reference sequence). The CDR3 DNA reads TGTGCCAGCAAATTGGGCGGAGGTGGGTCGGATACGCAGTATTTT. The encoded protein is CASKLGGGGSDTQYF.

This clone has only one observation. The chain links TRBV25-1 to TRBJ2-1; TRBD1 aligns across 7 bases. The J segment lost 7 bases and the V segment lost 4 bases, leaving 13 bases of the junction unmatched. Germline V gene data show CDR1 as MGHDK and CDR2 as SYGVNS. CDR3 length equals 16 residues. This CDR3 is CASSGPHRGGPNEQFF. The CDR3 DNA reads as TGTGCCAGCAGTGGACCTCACAGGGGTGGGCCTAATGAGCAGTTCTTC.

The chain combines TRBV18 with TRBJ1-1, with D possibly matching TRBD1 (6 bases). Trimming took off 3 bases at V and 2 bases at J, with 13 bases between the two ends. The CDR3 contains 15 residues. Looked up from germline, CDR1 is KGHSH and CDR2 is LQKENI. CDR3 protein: CASSPLYRENTEAFF. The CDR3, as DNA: TGTGCCAGCTCACCGCTCTACAGGGAAAACACTGAAGCTTTCTTT.

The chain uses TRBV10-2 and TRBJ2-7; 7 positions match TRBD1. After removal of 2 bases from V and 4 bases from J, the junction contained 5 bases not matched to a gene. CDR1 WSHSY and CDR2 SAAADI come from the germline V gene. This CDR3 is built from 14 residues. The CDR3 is CASSEAGGSYEQYF. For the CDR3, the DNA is TGCGCCAGCAGTGAGGCAGGGGGAAGTTACGAGCAGTACTTC.

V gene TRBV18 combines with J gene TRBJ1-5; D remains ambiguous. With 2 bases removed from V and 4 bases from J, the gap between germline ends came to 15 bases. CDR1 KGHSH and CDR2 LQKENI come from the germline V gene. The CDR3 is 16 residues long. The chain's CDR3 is CASSPFSEPKNQPQHF. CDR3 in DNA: TGTGCCAGCTCACCATTTAGCGAGCCAAAAAATCAGCCCCAGCATTTT.

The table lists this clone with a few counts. The CDR3 sequence: CASSPMDWGGGETQYF. For the CDR3, the DNA is TGTGCCAGCAGCCCGATGGATTGGGGAGGGGGGGAGACCCAGTACTTC. V and J are TRBV11-2 and TRBJ2-5; maybe TRBD2 (7 bases). The CDR3 is made up of 16 amino acids. Germline V gene lookup returns CDR1 SGHAT and CDR2 FQNNGV. Trimming removed 5 bases at V and 5 bases at J, with 21 bases between.

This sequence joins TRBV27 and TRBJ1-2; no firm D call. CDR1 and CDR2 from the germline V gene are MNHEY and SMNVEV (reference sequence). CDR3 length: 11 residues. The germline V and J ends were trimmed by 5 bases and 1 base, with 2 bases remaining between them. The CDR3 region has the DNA TGTGCCAGCAGTGATAACTATGGCTACACCTTC. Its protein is CASSDNYGYTF.

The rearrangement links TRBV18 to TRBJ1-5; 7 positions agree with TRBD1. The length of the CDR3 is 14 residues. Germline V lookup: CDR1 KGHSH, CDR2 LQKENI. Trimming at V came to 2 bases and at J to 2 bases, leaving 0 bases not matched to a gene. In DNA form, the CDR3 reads TGTGCCAGCTCACCAACAGGGGGCAATCAGCCCCAGCATTTT. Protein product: CASSPTGGNQPQHF.

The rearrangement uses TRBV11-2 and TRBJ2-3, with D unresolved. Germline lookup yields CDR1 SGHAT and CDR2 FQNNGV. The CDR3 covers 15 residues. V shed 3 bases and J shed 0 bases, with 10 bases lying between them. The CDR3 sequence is CASSLSPISTDTQYF. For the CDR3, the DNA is TGTGCCAGCAGCTTGAGTCCGATAAGCACAGATACGCAGTATTTT.

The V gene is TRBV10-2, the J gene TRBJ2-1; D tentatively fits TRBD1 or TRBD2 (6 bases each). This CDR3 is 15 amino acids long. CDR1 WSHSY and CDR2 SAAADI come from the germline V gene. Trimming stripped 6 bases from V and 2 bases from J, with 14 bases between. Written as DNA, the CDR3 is TGCGCCAGCAGGGAGGGGCCAGGGGCCTACAATGAGCAGTTCTTC. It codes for CASREGPGAYNEQFF.

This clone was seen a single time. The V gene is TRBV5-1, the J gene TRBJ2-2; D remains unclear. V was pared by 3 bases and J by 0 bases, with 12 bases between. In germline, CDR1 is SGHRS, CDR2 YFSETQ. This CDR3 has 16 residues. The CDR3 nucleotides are TGCGCCAGCAGCTGGGATATTAGCACGAACACCGGGGAGCTGTTTTTT. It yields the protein CASSWDISTNTGELFF.